The rows below give T cell receptor beta chains drawn from one sample of a study of blood T cell repertoires in COVID-19. Clones were read by immunoSEQ multiplex PCR, and TCRdb kept only the in-frame ones, dropping some. Of hundreds of thousands of clones listed, 80% to 90% are singletons. Sequencing was done on a sample of PBMCs or T cells enriched from blood (not recorded which). The receptors stem from a woman younger than 45 who had been exposed to COVID-19. The CDR3 runs from the conserved cysteine through the conserved F or W. Each record gives: D gene, J gene, clone size, V gene, CDR3 DNA, CDR3 protein. D genes are given only for firm matches. A row's size may be missing; if present it is once, few, many or a size class.

d_gene: -; j_gene: TRBJ2-3; abundance: -; v_gene: TRBV3-1/TRBV3-2; CDR3nt: TGTGCCAGCAGCCAAGTCATTGGACTAATCCCATCTAGCACAGATACGCAGTATTTT; CDR3aa: CASSQVIGLIPSSTDTQYF
d_gene: -; j_gene: TRBJ1-4; abundance: -; v_gene: TRBV5-1; CDR3nt: TGCGCCAGCAGCCGACAGGTATCTTCTGAAAAACTGTTTTTT; CDR3aa: CASSRQVSSEKLFF
d_gene: TRBD1; j_gene: TRBJ1-2; abundance: -; v_gene: TRBV27; CDR3nt: TGTGCCAGCAGTCCCACCACAGGGGTTCGCTATGGCTACACCTTC; CDR3aa: CASSPTTGVRYGYTF
d_gene: TRBD2; j_gene: TRBJ2-1; abundance: once; v_gene: TRBV2; CDR3nt: TGTGCCAGCACTCCCGGACTAGCGGGGGGGTACAATGAGCAGTTCTTC; CDR3aa: CASTPGLAGGYNEQFF
d_gene: TRBD1; j_gene: TRBJ2-7; abundance: once; v_gene: TRBV4-1; CDR3nt: TGCGCCAGCAGCCAAGAAAGGGGGCGCGTCCACGAGCAGTACTTC; CDR3aa: CASSQERGRVHEQYF
d_gene: -; j_gene: TRBJ2-2; abundance: -; v_gene: TRBV4-2; CDR3nt: TGTGCCAGCAGCCCCTGGGAGCGGGCGACCGGGGAGCTGTTTTTT; CDR3aa: CASSPWERATGELFF
d_gene: TRBD1; j_gene: TRBJ1-1; abundance: -; v_gene: TRBV19; CDR3nt: TGTGCCGCAACAGGGGGCGCGGTGGCGCATACTGAAGCTTTCTTT; CDR3aa: CAATGGAVAHTEAFF
d_gene: -; j_gene: TRBJ1-1; abundance: -; v_gene: TRBV6-1; CDR3nt: TGTGCCAGCAGTGAATCATACACAGGGTCGGGGGCTTTCTTT; CDR3aa: CASSESYTGSGAFF
d_gene: TRBD1; j_gene: TRBJ1-5; abundance: -; v_gene: TRBV6-5; CDR3nt: TGTGCCAGCAGTTGGGGGACAGGCCCCAATCAGCCCCAGCATTTT; CDR3aa: CASSWGTGPNQPQHF
d_gene: TRBD2; j_gene: TRBJ2-7; abundance: -; v_gene: TRBV27; CDR3nt: TGTGCCAGCCGAGGACTAGCGGGGTTGAGCTACGAGCAGTACTTC; CDR3aa: CASRGLAGLSYEQYF
d_gene: TRBD2; j_gene: TRBJ2-4; abundance: -; v_gene: TRBV5-1; CDR3nt: TGCGCCAGCAGCCGGTCCAGCGGGGGGGCCTTCGAGGACATTCAGTACTTC; CDR3aa: CASSRSSGGAFEDIQYF
d_gene: TRBD1; j_gene: TRBJ1-2; abundance: -; v_gene: TRBV3-1/TRBV3-2; CDR3nt: TGTGCCAGCAGCCCTGGGACAGGGGCAGTTTACTATGGCTACACCTTC; CDR3aa: CASSPGTGAVYYGYTF
d_gene: -; j_gene: TRBJ2-7; abundance: -; v_gene: TRBV27; CDR3nt: TGTGCCAGCAGTCCCCAGGGGCTCCCCTACGAGCAGTACTTC; CDR3aa: CASSPQGLPYEQYF
d_gene: TRBD1; j_gene: TRBJ2-5; abundance: -; v_gene: TRBV7-9; CDR3nt: TGTGCCAGCAGCTTCCTGGACAGGGGACAGACCCAGTACTTC; CDR3aa: CASSFLDRGQTQYF
d_gene: -; j_gene: TRBJ2-7; abundance: -; v_gene: TRBV7-3; CDR3nt: TGTGCCAGCAGCTTAGGCGGGGACTCCTACGAGCAGTACTTC; CDR3aa: CASSLGGDSYEQYF
d_gene: TRBD1; j_gene: TRBJ1-5; abundance: -; v_gene: TRBV19; CDR3nt: TGTGCCAGTAGCCTTGACAGGGGGCTTCAGCCCCAGCATTTT; CDR3aa: CASSLDRGLQPQHF
d_gene: TRBD1; j_gene: TRBJ2-7; abundance: -; v_gene: TRBV19; CDR3nt: TGTGCCAGTAGTCCCTCCGGGACAGGGGGCGAGCAGTACTTC; CDR3aa: CASSPSGTGGEQYF
d_gene: -; j_gene: TRBJ1-5; abundance: -; v_gene: TRBV9; CDR3nt: TGTGCCAGCAGCGTAGGGGCCCGGGAGGAACAGCCCCAGCATTTT; CDR3aa: CASSVGAREEQPQHF
d_gene: -; j_gene: TRBJ1-2; abundance: -; v_gene: TRBV12-3/TRBV12-4; CDR3nt: TGTGCCAGCAGCTATACTAACTATGGCTACACCTTC; CDR3aa: CASSYTNYGYTF
d_gene: -; j_gene: TRBJ1-1; abundance: once; v_gene: TRBV6-2/TRBV6-3; CDR3nt: TGTGCCAGCAGTTACGAGCAGAACACTGAAGCTTTCTTT; CDR3aa: CASSYEQNTEAFF
d_gene: -; j_gene: TRBJ1-5; abundance: few; v_gene: TRBV24-1; CDR3nt: TGTGCCACCAGTGATGGGCGTAGTCAGCCCCAGCATTTT; CDR3aa: CATSDGRSQPQHF
d_gene: TRBD1; j_gene: TRBJ1-2; abundance: -; v_gene: TRBV7-8; CDR3nt: TGTGCCAGCAGCCTGGGGTACCAGGGGGAAAACTATGGCTACACCTTC; CDR3aa: CASSLGYQGENYGYTF
d_gene: TRBD1; j_gene: TRBJ2-7; abundance: -; v_gene: TRBV5-1; CDR3nt: TGCGCCAGCAGCCTGGAACAGGGGGCCCCTTACGAGCAGTACTTC; CDR3aa: CASSLEQGAPYEQYF
d_gene: -; j_gene: TRBJ1-1; abundance: few; v_gene: TRBV21-1; CDR3nt: TGTGCCAGCAGCAAAGGGGAGGTGGCAGGGAATCCCTCTTTCTTT; CDR3aa: CASSKGEVAGNPSFF
d_gene: -; j_gene: TRBJ2-7; abundance: -; v_gene: TRBV7-6; CDR3nt: TGTGCCAGCAGCTTAGGACAGGACACCCACTACGAGCAGTACTTC; CDR3aa: CASSLGQDTHYEQYF
d_gene: -; j_gene: TRBJ1-2; abundance: -; v_gene: TRBV10-3; CDR3nt: TGTGCCATCAGGAGGCTACATGGCTACACCTTC; CDR3aa: CAIRRLHGYTF
d_gene: TRBD1; j_gene: TRBJ2-5; abundance: few; v_gene: TRBV7-3; CDR3nt: TGTGCCAGCAGCTTAGGGGGACAGTTGTCAACCCAGTACTTC; CDR3aa: CASSLGGQLSTQYF
d_gene: -; j_gene: TRBJ1-2; abundance: -; v_gene: TRBV12-3/TRBV12-4; CDR3nt: TGTGCCAGCAGTTTCGCGGAGGCGTATGGCTACACCTTC; CDR3aa: CASSFAEAYGYTF
d_gene: -; j_gene: TRBJ2-4; abundance: -; v_gene: TRBV19; CDR3nt: TGTGCCAGTAGTATAGACCTCGGTTCGAACATTCAGTACTTC; CDR3aa: CASSIDLGSNIQYF
d_gene: -; j_gene: TRBJ1-1; abundance: -; v_gene: TRBV5-1; CDR3nt: TGCGCCAGCAGCTTCTCAGGGAACACTGAAGCTTTCTTT; CDR3aa: CASSFSGNTEAFF
d_gene: TRBD1; j_gene: TRBJ1-4; abundance: -; v_gene: TRBV7-9; CDR3nt: TGTGCCAGCAGCTCGGACAGGGGTGATGGTGAAAAACTGTTTTTT; CDR3aa: CASSSDRGDGEKLFF
d_gene: TRBD1; j_gene: TRBJ2-7; abundance: few; v_gene: TRBV7-6; CDR3nt: TGTGCCAGCGGACAGGCCTACGAGCAGTACTTC; CDR3aa: CASGQAYEQYF
d_gene: -; j_gene: TRBJ1-1; abundance: -; v_gene: TRBV4-2; CDR3nt: TGTGCCAGCAGCCAGATTTACAGGGAGATAGAGACTGAAGCTTTCTTT; CDR3aa: CASSQIYREIETEAFF
d_gene: -; j_gene: TRBJ2-7; abundance: -; v_gene: TRBV5-1; CDR3nt: TGCGCCAGCAGACCCCGGACAGACTCCTACGAGCAGTACTTC; CDR3aa: CASRPRTDSYEQYF
d_gene: TRBD1; j_gene: TRBJ1-2; abundance: -; v_gene: TRBV6-5; CDR3nt: TGTGCCAGCAGCAGGGACAGGGGGTATGGCTACACCTTC; CDR3aa: CASSRDRGYGYTF
d_gene: -; j_gene: TRBJ2-7; abundance: -; v_gene: TRBV5-6; CDR3nt: TGTGCCAGCAGCTTCCGGTTGTACGAGCAGTACTTC; CDR3aa: CASSFRLYEQYF
d_gene: -; j_gene: TRBJ2-3; abundance: -; v_gene: TRBV27; CDR3nt: TGTGCCAGCGGGACTCCCGGCTGGGATACGCAGTATTTT; CDR3aa: CASGTPGWDTQYF
d_gene: -; j_gene: TRBJ2-7; abundance: -; v_gene: TRBV10-2; CDR3nt: TGCGCCAGCAAAGGTCTAGGGAGCACCTACGAGCAGTACTTC; CDR3aa: CASKGLGSTYEQYF
d_gene: -; j_gene: TRBJ1-6; abundance: -; v_gene: TRBV6-6; CDR3nt: TGTGCCAGCAGGCCGATACAGGGATGGGTTTCACCCCTCCACTTT; CDR3aa: CASRPIQGWVSPLHF
d_gene: TRBD1; j_gene: TRBJ1-2; abundance: -; v_gene: TRBV3-1/TRBV3-2; CDR3nt: TGTGCCAGCAGCTCAGGGGGCGCGAGCTTTTCGGGGGCCTTC; CDR3aa: CASSSGGASFSGAF
d_gene: TRBD2; j_gene: TRBJ2-7; abundance: -; v_gene: TRBV7-9; CDR3nt: TGTGCCAGCAGCTTAGAAGGGACTAGCGGGCAGTACTTC; CDR3aa: CASSLEGTSGQYF
d_gene: TRBD1; j_gene: TRBJ1-2; abundance: -; v_gene: TRBV19; CDR3nt: TGTGCCAGTCGGGACAGGGAGAGGGGCTACACCTTC; CDR3aa: CASRDRERGYTF
d_gene: -; j_gene: TRBJ2-7; abundance: -; v_gene: TRBV5-1; CDR3nt: TGCGCCAGCAGCCTGCAAGGGCAGGGGATCCACGAGCAGTACTTC; CDR3aa: CASSLQGQGIHEQYF
d_gene: -; j_gene: TRBJ2-7; abundance: -; v_gene: TRBV2; CDR3nt: TGTGCCAGCAGTGAGGACAGCGCTAGACCCTACGAGCAGTACTTC; CDR3aa: CASSEDSARPYEQYF